This T cell receptor (beta chain) was found in a study of PD-1 blockade in classical Hodgkin lymphoma. The time point: newly diagnosed, previously untreated cHL patient sample. Germline assignment: CDR1 SNHLY and CDR2 FYNNEI. V lost 6 bases, J lost 2 bases, and 3 bases stayed unmatched. This CDR3 is built from 16 residues. TCRdb keeps only in-frame clones here, not all; method: immunoSEQ multiplex PCR. The table includes tens of thousands of clones, roughly 88% detected once. Sequenced: peripheral blood mononuclear cells (PBMCs). The V call is TRBV2, the J call TRBJ2-1; 14 bases are a match to TRBD2. The source of this sequence is a human donor with classical Hodgkin lymphoma. The CDR3 sequence is CASSRLAGGTYNEQFF. The CDR3 DNA is TGTGCCAGCAGCCGACTAGCGGGAGGGACCTACAATGAGCAGTTCTTC.